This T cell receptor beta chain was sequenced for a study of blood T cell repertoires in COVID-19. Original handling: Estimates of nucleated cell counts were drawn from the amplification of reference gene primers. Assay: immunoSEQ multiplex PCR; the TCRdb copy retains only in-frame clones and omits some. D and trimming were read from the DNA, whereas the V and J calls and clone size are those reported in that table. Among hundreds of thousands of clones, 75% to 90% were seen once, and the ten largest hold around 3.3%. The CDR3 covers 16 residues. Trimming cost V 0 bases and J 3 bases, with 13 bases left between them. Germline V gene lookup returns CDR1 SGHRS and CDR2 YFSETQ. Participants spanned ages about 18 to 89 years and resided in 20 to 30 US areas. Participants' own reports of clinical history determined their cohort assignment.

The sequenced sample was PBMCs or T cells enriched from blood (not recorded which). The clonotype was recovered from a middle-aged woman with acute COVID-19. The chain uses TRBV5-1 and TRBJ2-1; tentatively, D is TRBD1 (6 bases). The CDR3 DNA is TGCGCCAGCAGCTTGGAGGTCCAGGGGAACTACAATGAGCAGTTCTTC. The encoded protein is CASSLEVQGNYNEQFF.